The next 32 T cell receptor beta chains were all read from a single sample in a study of radiation and T cells in renal cell carcinoma. Indicated time point: blood 2 weeks post-SBRT. The treatment denotes: 15 Gy SBRT to primary tumor, nephrectomy 4 weeks later. Measured with immunoSEQ multiplex PCR; TCRdb has only the in-frame clones, and not every one. This table holds tens of thousands of clones, about 86% found once. Source: blood, taken from a patient whose treatment included radiotherapy and nephrectomy. The receptors shown here come from a woman aged 50 to 60 with renal cell carcinoma.

V gene TRBV29-1 combines with J gene TRBJ1-1; tentatively, D is TRBD1 (6 bases). This CDR3 spans 13 amino acids. Germline V gene lookup returns CDR1 SQVTM and CDR2 ANQGSEA. The CDR3, as DNA: TGCAGGGGACAAGACCCGGGGGGCACTGAAGCTTTCTTT. Encoded protein: CRGQDPGGTEAFF.

The chain is built from TRBV7-9 and TRBJ2-3; D unresolved. The CDR3 covers 13 residues. With 1 base removed from V and 8 bases from J, the gap between germline ends came to 10 bases. CDR1 and CDR2 (germline): SEHNR, FQNEAQ (reference sequence). CDR3 in amino acids: CASSLESLGTQYF. The CDR3 coding sequence is TGTGCCAGCAGCTTAGAAAGCTTGGGTACGCAGTATTTT.

In its sample, this clone was seen a few times. The V and J genes are TRBV5-1 and TRBJ1-1; TRBD1 is a possible D gene (5 bases). The CDR3 extends over 15 amino acids. V lost 5 bases, J lost 1 base, and 15 bases lay in between. Germline V gene lookup returns CDR1 SGHRS and CDR2 YFSETQ. Here the CDR3 reads CASRLSQTANTEAFF. The CDR3, as DNA: TGCGCCAGCAGACTATCCCAGACAGCGAACACTGAAGCTTTCTTT.

The rearrangement links TRBV21-1 to TRBJ1-5. TRBV21-1 is a known pseudogene. The CDR3 sequence is 17 residues long. The CDR3 loop reads CASSKWAGGGGNQPQHF. The CDR3 DNA reads TGTGCCAGCAGCAAATGGGCGGGGGGAGGAGGCAATCAGCCCCAGCATTTT.

This clone occurred a few times. This chain uses TRBV6-4 with TRBJ2-2, with 9 positions matching TRBD1. Trimming at V came to 5 bases and at J to 7 bases, leaving 11 bases not matched to a gene. The CDR3 length is 16 residues. Germline lookup yields CDR1 MRHNA and CDR2 SNTAGT. This CDR3 reads CASSPATGGLVGELFF. The DNA of the CDR3 is TGTGCCAGCAGTCCGGCGACAGGGGGATTGGTCGGGGAGCTGTTTTTT.

This rearrangement joins TRBV2 to TRBJ2-5, with TRBD1 matching over 10 bases. The CDR3 extends over 14 amino acids. Germline assignment: CDR1 SNHLY and CDR2 FYNNEI. V lost 7 bases and J lost 2; bases outside the gene matches: 4. The CDR3, as DNA: TGTGCCAGCAACTCGGACAGGGGGCAAGAGACCCAGTACTTC. As protein: CASNSDRGQETQYF.

Comments on this clone: Other nucleotide sequences in the sample specify the same CDR3. The gene calls are TRBV6-1 and TRBJ2-3; a possible D gene is TRBD1 (6 bases). V lost 9 bases and J 0 bases, leaving 13 bases between the germline ends. CDR1 and CDR2 from the germline V gene are MNHNS and SASEGT. This CDR3 spans 14 amino acids. For the CDR3, the DNA is TGTGCCAGTTCCGGGACACCTAGCACAGATACGCAGTATTTT. As protein: CASSGTPSTDTQYF.

The V gene is TRBV4-3, the J gene TRBJ2-7, with 7 bases aligning to TRBD2. The CDR3 length is 13 residues. Trimming at V came to 2 bases and at J to 3 bases, leaving 1 base not matched to a gene. Germline V lookup: CDR1 LGHNA, CDR2 YSLEER. The CDR3 DNA is TGCGCCAGCAGCCAATGGACTAGCTACGAGCAGTACTTC. It codes for CASSQWTSYEQYF.

The rearrangement links TRBV6-5 to TRBJ1-2; D perhaps matches TRBD1 (6 bases). Looked up from germline, CDR1 is MNHEY and CDR2 is SVGAGI. V was clipped by 6 bases and J by 8 bases, with 19 bases between them. The CDR3 is 14 amino acids. The CDR3 here is CASSTGTSRGGYTF. The CDR3 DNA is TGTGCCAGCAGCACCGGGACATCGCGAGGCGGCTACACCTTC.

This chain uses TRBV11-1 with TRBJ2-5, with 10 bases that match TRBD1. With V trimmed by 4 bases and J by 5 bases, 10 bases remained unmatched. Germline V gene sequence: CDR1 SGHAT, CDR2 FQDESV (reference sequence). This CDR3 has 16 amino acids. Here the CDR3 reads CASSSPTGGIGETQYF. CDR3 bases: TGTGCCAGCAGCTCGCCGACAGGGGGCATTGGGGAGACCCAGTACTTC.

This clone showed up just a few times. The chain couples TRBV25-1 to TRBJ2-1; 10 bases agree with TRBD2. CDR3 length equals 16 residues. CDR1 MGHDK and CDR2 SYGVNS come from the germline V gene. J was trimmed by 5 bases and V by 1 base; bases with no gene match: 5. CDR3 protein: CASSELGLAPNNEQFF. DNA of the CDR3: TGTGCCAGCAGTGAATTGGGACTAGCGCCGAACAATGAGCAGTTCTTC.

This chain joins TRBV5-1 and TRBJ1-4; a weak D match, TRBD1 (6 bases). Germline V gene sequence: CDR1 SGHRS, CDR2 YFSETQ. V dropped 4 bases and J dropped 1 base, with 8 bases sitting between them. This CDR3 is 14 amino acids long. The CDR3 is CASSPRGTNEKLFF. The DNA of the CDR3 is TGCGCCAGCAGCCCCAGGGGAACTAATGAAAAACTGTTTTTT. Full variable domain (rest looked up from reference TRBV5-1 and TRBJ1-4): KAGVTQTPRYLIKTRGQQVTLSCSPISGHRSVSWYQQTPGQGLQFLFEYFSETQRNKGNFPGRFSGRQFSNSRSEMNVSTLELGDSALYLCASSPRGTNEKLFFGSGTQLSVL.

This rearrangement joins TRBV4-1 to TRBJ1-1; TRBD1 is a possible D gene (5 bases). This CDR3 spans 15 amino acids. Deletions cut 4 bases from V and 1 base from J, with 13 bases between. In germline, CDR1 is MGHRA, CDR2 YSYEKL. CDR3 sequence (DNA): TGCGCCAGCAGCCCGCAGGCAGGGAAGAACACTGAAGCTTTCTTT. This encodes CASSPQAGKNTEAFF.

The V and J genes are TRBV7-2 and TRBJ2-3, with D possibly TRBD2 on 5 matching bases. Trimming shortened V by 3 bases and J by 1 base, and 11 bases separated the two germline ends. CDR1 is SGHTA and CDR2 is FQGNSA in the germline V gene. The CDR3 consists of 15 residues. Here the CDR3 reads CASSFGEIGTDTQYF. The DNA for the CDR3 is TGTGCCAGCAGCTTCGGGGAGATCGGCACAGATACGCAGTATTTT.

The chain is built from TRBV14 and TRBJ2-3; TRBD2 agrees at 12 bases. CDR3 length: 16 amino acids. V was pared by 4 bases and J by 2 bases, with 4 bases of the junction left unmatched. The germline CDR1 and CDR2 sequences are SGHDN and FVKESK. The CDR3: CASSLLAGGTTDTQYF. CDR3 in DNA: TGTGCCAGCAGCCTACTAGCGGGGGGCACCACAGATACGCAGTATTTT.

This sequence joins TRBV19 and TRBJ1-1; a weak D match, TRBD1 (5 bases). V lost 4 bases, J lost 7 bases, and 13 bases lay in between. This CDR3 has 13 residues. Germline CDR1 LNHDA, CDR2 SQIVND (reference sequence). CDR3 amino acids: CASSTGEGYEAFF. The CDR3 nucleotides read TGTGCCAGTAGTACGGGGGAGGGTTATGAAGCTTTCTTT.

The V call is TRBV19, the J call TRBJ1-2, with D tentatively TRBD1 (5 bases). Trimming removed 5 bases at V and 0 bases at J, with 13 bases between. This CDR3 is built from 15 residues. Germline V lookup: CDR1 LNHDA, CDR2 SQIVND (reference sequence). The chain's CDR3 is CASSSSGASNYGYTF. In DNA form, the CDR3 reads TGTGCCAGTAGTTCTTCCGGGGCCTCTAACTATGGCTACACCTTC.

This clone was counted between two and nine times. This chain links TRBV7-9 with TRBJ1-1; no reliable D call. The V gene lost 5 bases and the J gene lost 7 bases, with 14 bases spanning the gap. Germline V gene sequence: CDR1 SEHNR, CDR2 FQNEAQ (reference sequence). The CDR3 is 13 amino acids. CDR3 sequence (DNA): TGTGCCAGCAGCCTGGACCTCAGACTTGAAGCTTTCTTT. It specifies CASSLDLRLEAFF.

This clone was detected once. This sequence joins TRBV6-4 and TRBJ2-3; D is perhaps TRBD2 (5 bases). Between the trimmed V and J ends, which lost 2 bases and 8 bases, there was a span of 11 bases. The CDR3 has 13 residues. Germline loops: CDR1 MRHNA, CDR2 SNTAGT. CDR3 in amino acids: CASSDEAGGTQYF. The CDR3, as DNA: TGTGCCAGCAGTGACGAGGCAGGAGGTACGCAGTATTTT.

The chain has TRBV15 and TRBJ2-1; D possibly corresponds to TRBD2 (6 bases). Germline V gives CDR1 LNHNV, CDR2 YYDKDF (reference sequence). V was shortened by 1 base and J by 10 bases, with 17 bases between the two germline ends. This CDR3 has 15 amino acids. CDR3 residues: CATSRVAGTYSEQFF. The CDR3 DNA reads TGTGCCACCAGCAGAGTTGCGGGAACCTACTCGGAGCAGTTCTTC.

The V and J genes are TRBV19 and TRBJ1-4, with D possibly being TRBD1 (6 bases). Trimming pared 8 bases from V and 0 bases from J, leaving 13 bases between. From germline, CDR1 is LNHDA and CDR2 SQIVND (reference sequence). CDR3 length: 15 amino acids. This chain's CDR3 is CASGAGVATNEKLFF. CDR3 in DNA: TGTGCCAGTGGAGCAGGGGTTGCAACTAATGAAAAACTGTTTTTT.

The table lists this clone with a count of one. This chain connects TRBV18 to TRBJ2-4; the match to TRBD1 covers 10 bases. Germline CDR1 and CDR2: KGHSH and LQKENI. The V segment lost 3 bases and the J segment 1 base; nucleotides outside the gene matches: 12. The CDR3 contains 19 residues. The CDR3 bases are TGTGCCAGCTCACCTGCTACTTGGGGGGACAGGGGCGCCAAAAACATTCAGTACTTC. This sequence encodes CASSPATWGDRGAKNIQYF.

The chain's CDR3 is CASSPEDLATYEQYF. For the CDR3, the DNA is TGTGCCAGCAGCCCGGAAGATCTGGCAACCTACGAGCAGTACTTC. This chain joins TRBV9 and TRBJ2-7, with unresolved D. The CDR3 runs 15 residues. CDR1 and CDR2 (germline): SGDLS, YYNGEE. The V and J ends lost 4 bases and 2 bases respectively, with 16 bases between them.

The CDR3 is CASSLATRTDTQYF. CDR3 DNA: TGTGCCAGCAGCTTAGCAACCCGCACAGATACGCAGTATTTT. The J gene is TRBJ2-3, the V gene TRBV7-8; D uncertain. The CDR3 is 14 residues long. Germline lookup yields CDR1 SGHVS and CDR2 FQNEAQ. V dropped 0 bases and J dropped 1 base, with 5 bases sitting between them.

The chain combines TRBV5-4 with TRBJ2-7; D is uncertain. The CDR3 consists of 13 residues. Trimming took 3 bases from V and 6 from J, leaving 13 bases between them. Looked up from germline, CDR1 is SGHNT and CDR2 is YYREEE (reference sequence). The CDR3 is CASSSAVLVEQYF. The CDR3 DNA sequence: TGTGCCAGCAGCTCGGCGGTTTTGGTCGAGCAGTACTTC.

The rearrangement links TRBV6-5 to TRBJ2-5, with D possibly matching TRBD2 (6 bases). The CDR3 loop spans 14 amino acids. The germline V and J ends were trimmed by 0 bases and 3 bases, with 8 bases remaining between them. Germline V gene data show CDR1 as MNHEY and CDR2 as SVGAGI. The CDR3 bases are TGTGCCAGCAGTTACTCTTGGGGGGAAGAGACCCAGTACTTC. It is translated as CASSYSWGEETQYF.

This rearrangement joins TRBV30 to TRBJ2-1; a weak D match, TRBD2 (6 bases). Looked up from germline, CDR1 is GTSNPN and CDR2 is SVGIG (reference sequence). Trimming shortened V by 5 bases and J by 14 bases, and 22 bases separated the two germline ends. The CDR3 totals 13 residues. The CDR3 region is CAWSTRTGFREFF. For the CDR3, the DNA is TGTGCCTGGTCGACTAGAACGGGTTTTAGGGAGTTCTTC.

V is TRBV4-1 and J is TRBJ2-3; D is unresolved. The CDR3 loop spans 14 amino acids. CDR1 MGHRA and CDR2 YSYEKL come from the germline V gene. The ends were cut back, 4 bases at V and 2 bases at J, with 10 bases in the middle. The CDR3 DNA sequence: TGCGCCAGCAGCCCCGGTGGGTACACAGATACGCAGTATTTT. It codes for CASSPGGYTDTQYF.

The CDR3 loop reads CASSVEGNNEQFF. CDR3 in DNA: TGTGCCAGCAGCGTAGAGGGGAACAATGAGCAGTTCTTC. The genes are TRBV9 and TRBJ2-1; possibly TRBD1 for D (5 bases). The germline V and J ends were trimmed by 0 bases and 5 bases, with 6 bases remaining between them. The CDR3 consists of 13 residues. CDR1 and CDR2 (germline): SGDLS, YYNGEE.

The rearrangement uses TRBV18 and TRBJ2-7; no firm D call. From germline, CDR1 is KGHSH and CDR2 LQKENI. Trimming removed 3 bases from V and 5 bases from J, with 20 bases in between. The CDR3 is 16 residues long. The CDR3 sequence is CASSPITASVENEQYF. For the CDR3, the DNA is TGTGCCAGCTCACCGATAACGGCTTCCGTCGAGAACGAGCAGTACTTC.

The chain uses TRBV5-4 and TRBJ2-1; 9 bases are a match to TRBD2. Germline values: CDR1 SGHNT, CDR2 YYREEE (reference sequence). With 4 bases clipped from V and 4 bases from J, the junction kept 6 bases outside the gene matches. This CDR3 is 15 amino acids long. The CDR3 nucleotides read TGTGCCAGCAGCCACGGGACTAGCTCTTACAATGAGCAGTTCTTC. Residues: CASSHGTSSYNEQFF.

The chain links TRBV21-1 to TRBJ2-2; TRBD1 is taken as the D call from the table, unchecked against the DNA. TRBV21-1 is marked as a pseudogene. The CDR3 is 21 amino acids. The CDR3 DNA sequence: TGTGCCAGCAGCAAAGGGCCGGACAGGGGGTTACTGACGGGCAACACCGGGGAGCTGTTTTTT. It codes for CASSKGPDRGLLTGNTGELFF.